The 16 T cell receptor beta chains below all came from one sample that was sequenced in a study of T-cell reconstitution after alpha-beta-depleted transplantation in children. Unique molecular identifiers were incorporated when the TCRbeta library was constructed. TCRdb fed the PCR reads into MiXCR, producing one record per CDR3 protein. The sample records about 690,000 distinct CDR3 sequences, 16% being singletons. The input for sequencing was PBMCs from the stem cell graft donor, taken from the stem cell graft. Receptor source: a human donor who donated a stem cell graft to a child with acute myeloid leukemia.

This clonotype has only a few counts. This rearrangement joins TRBV7-2 to TRBJ2-3, with D unresolved. CDR3 length: 16 amino acids. Per germline, CDR1 SGHTA and CDR2 FQGNSA. Trimming cost V 5 bases and J 0 bases, with 15 bases left between them. This CDR3 is CASSPTVLPSTDTQYF. CDR3 nucleotide sequence: TGTGCCAGCAGCCCCACAGTTCTCCCTAGCACAGATACGCAGTATTTT.

This clonotype appeared a few times. The chain joins TRBV12-3 or TRBV12-4 to TRBJ2-3; D not resolved. This CDR3 region has 15 residues. Trimming removed 3 bases from V and 0 bases from J, with 10 bases in between. In nucleotides, the CDR3 is TGTGCCAGCAGTTTGGGCGTCTCTAGCACAGATACGCAGTATTTT. Its protein is CASSLGVSSTDTQYF.

This chain uses TRBV5-1 with TRBJ2-3; D unclear. The germline CDR1 and CDR2 sequences are SGHRS and YFSETQ. The length of the CDR3 is 12 residues. The ends were cut back, 3 bases at V and 2 bases at J, with 4 bases in the middle. The DNA of the CDR3 is TGCGCCAGCAGCTACCACACAGATACGCAGTATTTT. It yields the protein CASSYHTDTQYF.

This clonotype showed up many times. The CDR3 spells CASSPGTVNSPLHF. In nucleotides, the CDR3 is TGTGCCAGCAGCCCGGGGACGGTTAATTCACCCCTCCACTTT. The chain is built from TRBV7-2 and TRBJ1-6; TRBD1 is a possible D gene (5 bases). V lost 5 bases and J 6 bases, leaving 11 bases between the germline ends. The CDR3 loop spans 14 amino acids. Germline loops: CDR1 SGHTA, CDR2 FQGNSA.

This clonotype occurred many times. The chain employs TRBV20-1 and TRBJ1-3, with D maybe TRBD1 (6 bases). The CDR3 totals 12 residues. The germline V gene has CDR1 DFQATT and CDR2 SNEGSKA (reference sequence). With 5 bases removed from V and 4 bases from J, the gap between germline ends came to 9 bases. The DNA for the CDR3 is TGCAGTGCTTCAGGGGTCGGAAACACCATATATTTT. It yields the protein CSASGVGNTIYF.

Regarding this clonotype: Relative to the germline gene, one junction end is altered; a read error may explain this. The chain recombines TRBV7-2 with TRBJ1-2; D possibly corresponds to TRBD1 (6 bases). CDR1 SGHTA and CDR2 FQGNSA come from the germline V gene. The CDR3 is 15 residues long. The CDR3 nucleotides are TGTGTCAGCAGCTTACCGGGCAGGGGTAGGAATGGCTACACCTTC. This sequence encodes CVSSLPGRGRNGYTF. The whole variable domain, remainder taken from reference TRBV7-2 and TRBJ1-2, is GAGVSQSPSNKVTEKGKDVELRCDPISGHTALYWYRQSLGQGLEFLIYFQGNSAPDKSGLPSDRFSAERTGGSVSTLTIQRTQQEDSAVYLCVSSLPGRGRNGYTFGSGTRLTVV.

In this sample, this clonotype turned up a few times. The chain employs TRBV7-2 and TRBJ2-1; no firm D call. The V and J ends lost 3 bases and 4 bases respectively, with 10 bases between them. The CDR3 loop spans 14 amino acids. Germline loops: CDR1 SGHTA, CDR2 FQGNSA. The CDR3 nucleotides are TGTGCCAGCAGCTTTAACTTGGGGTACAATGAGCAGTTCTTC. It is translated as CASSFNLGYNEQFF.

The CDR3 DNA reads TGTGCCAGCAGCTTATTGCTTTGGGACGGCTACGAGCAGTACGTC. Its translation: CASSLLLWDGYEQYV. The gene calls are TRBV7-9 and TRBJ2-7; either TRBD1 or TRBD2 may supply D (5 bases each). The CDR3 is made up of 15 amino acids. V lost 2 bases and J 3 bases, leaving 14 bases between the germline ends. Germline lookup yields CDR1 SEHNR and CDR2 FQNEAQ (reference sequence).

This clonotype occurred many times. The chain joins TRBV15 to TRBJ1-5, with a weak D call TRBD1 (6 bases). Germline V gene data show CDR1 as LNHNV and CDR2 as YYDKDF (reference sequence). V lost 9 bases, J lost 7 bases, and 19 bases lay in between. The CDR3 has 14 amino acids. In DNA, the CDR3 is TGTGCCACGTCTTGGGCAGGGGTAGGCCAGCCCCAGCATTTT. Its translation is CATSWAGVGQPQHF.

This clonotype appeared many times. The chain has TRBV20-1 and TRBJ2-3; 11 positions match TRBD2. Germline assignment: CDR1 DFQATT and CDR2 SNEGSKA (reference sequence). The CDR3 has 15 amino acids. With 6 bases clipped from V and 4 bases from J, the junction kept 9 bases outside the gene matches. The CDR3 sequence is CSAVGSGGAPDTQYF. The CDR3 bases are TGCAGTGCGGTGGGTAGCGGGGGGGCCCCAGATACGCAGTATTTT.

This clonotype has a count of ten or more. This chain links TRBV20-1 with TRBJ1-3; D gene ambiguous. Trimming pared 6 bases from V and 0 bases from J, leaving 15 bases between. The germline CDR1 and CDR2 sequences are DFQATT and SNEGSKA (reference sequence). The CDR3 loop spans 15 amino acids. The CDR3 protein is CSALLGVGSGNTIYF. CDR3 sequence (DNA): TGCAGTGCCCTCCTGGGCGTTGGCTCTGGAAACACCATATATTTT.

The chain carries TRBV28 and TRBJ2-7, with D possibly matching TRBD2 (5 bases). The CDR3 extends over 14 amino acids. Trimming pared 2 bases from V and 3 bases from J, leaving 11 bases between. CDR1 and CDR2 (germline): MDHEN, SYDVKM. CDR3 region: CASSLGEGRYEQYV. DNA for the CDR3: TGTGCCAGCAGTTTAGGTGAGGGCCGCTACGAGCAGTACGTC.

The chain recombines TRBV7-6 with TRBJ1-1, with TRBD1 as a possible D gene (6 bases). The ends were cut back, 2 bases at V and 8 bases at J, with 12 bases in the middle. Looked up from germline, CDR1 is SGHVS and CDR2 is FNYEAQ. The CDR3 covers 13 residues. The CDR3 DNA reads as TGTGCCAGCAGCTTAAATCCGGGACAAGAAGCTTTCTTT. As protein: CASSLNPGQEAFF. Full variable domain (missing parts from reference TRBV7-6 and TRBJ1-1): GAGVSQSPRYKVTKRGQDVALRCDPISGHVSLYWYRQALGQGPEFLTYFNYEAQQDKSGLPNDRFSAERPEGSISTLTIQRTEQRDSAMYRCASSLNPGQEAFFGQGTRLTVV.

The chain has TRBV7-3 and TRBJ2-2; D may be TRBD2 (5 bases). The CDR3 has 14 amino acids. Germline CDR1 and CDR2: SGHTA and FQGTGA. V shed 1 base and J shed 5 bases, with 8 bases lying between them. Here the CDR3 DNA reads TGTGCCAGCAGCTTAAGTACGGGGACCGGGGAGCTGTTTTTT. This sequence encodes CASSLSTGTGELFF.

The rearrangement links TRBV5-1 to TRBJ2-7, with D perhaps matching TRBD1 or TRBD2 (6 bases each). The CDR3 extends over 14 amino acids. Looked up from germline, CDR1 is SGHRS and CDR2 is YFSETQ. Trimming took 1 base from V and 5 from J, leaving 13 bases between them. CDR3 sequence: CASSLYGGVDEQYF. CDR3 coding DNA: TGCGCCAGCAGCTTGTACGGGGGCGTCGACGAGCAGTACTTC.

The V call is TRBV5-1, the J call TRBJ1-1; TRBD1 matches 8 bases. Germline V gene data show CDR1 as SGHRS and CDR2 as YFSETQ. This CDR3 comprises 15 residues. V lost 5 bases to trimming and J lost 2 bases; unmatched junction nucleotides: 8. CDR3 in DNA: TGCGCCAGCAGAGTTCAGGGACAGGTCAACACTGAAGCTTTCTTT. It is translated as CASRVQGQVNTEAFF.